A selection of T cell receptor beta chains follows, all from one sample in a study of cytomegalovirus exposure and HLA in healthy donors. Profiling relied on immunoSEQ multiplex PCR, and the TCRdb table lists in-frame clones only, not all of them. Of some 130,000 clones in the sample, 60% to 75% were seen once. The material sequenced was PBMCs. These receptors originate from a human donor in good health. The CDR3 runs from the conserved cysteine through the conserved F or W. A D gene is named only where the DNA matches it firmly. The size of a clone is reported for some rows only, either as once, few or many, or as a class for expanded clones.

CDR3nt,CDR3aa,abundance,v_gene,j_gene,d_gene
TGTGCCAGCAGCTTCAACCCTAGCGGGATCGAGGGCTACAATGAGCAGTTCTTC,CASSFNPSGIEGYNEQFF,NA,TRBV5-8,TRBJ2-1,TRBD2
TGTGCCAGCGGCGAAGGGGCCTACGAGCAGTACTTC,CASGEGAYEQYF,NA,TRBV6-5,TRBJ2-7,NA
TGCGCCCCCCAAGGACAGGCCGGTGAAGCTTTCTTT,CAPQGQAGEAFF,NA,TRBV10-1,TRBJ1-1,TRBD1
TGTGCCCATGGACAGGGGGCCTACGAGCAGTACTTC,CAHGQGAYEQYF,NA,TRBV28,TRBJ2-7,TRBD1
TGTGCCAGCAGTATCCGGGACAACCAAGAGACCCAGTACTTC,CASSIRDNQETQYF,NA,TRBV6-5,TRBJ2-5,NA
TGCAGCGTTAAGGCTCAGGGGGGTTCGGAGACCCAGTACTTC,CSVKAQGGSETQYF,NA,TRBV29-1,TRBJ2-5,NA
TGCGCCAGCGGGGACCCGCGGGAGGCGCACGAGCAGTACTTC,CASGDPREAHEQYF,NA,TRBV5-1,TRBJ2-7,TRBD2
TGTGCCAGTAGTATAGTAGGCGGGGGAACAACCTACGAGCAGTACTTC,CASSIVGGGTTYEQYF,NA,TRBV19,TRBJ2-7,TRBD2
TGTGCCAGTAGTATCGGAGACAGGTCCGAGCAGTACTTC,CASSIGDRSEQYF,once,TRBV19,TRBJ2-7,NA
TGTGCCAGCAGCCCGGTCACAGGGAGCTACGAGCAGTACTTC,CASSPVTGSYEQYF,once,TRBV7-2,TRBJ2-7,NA
TGCGCCAGCAGAGGAGGAAGAGGGACCGGGGAGCTGTTTTTT,CASRGGRGTGELFF,few,TRBV5-1,TRBJ2-2,NA
TGTGCCAGCAGCCAAGATTCCCCGGGACAGGGGGCAGATACGCAGTATTTT,CASSQDSPGQGADTQYF,NA,TRBV4-2,TRBJ2-3,TRBD1
TGTGCCGGAGCGGGACAGGGGAATCAGCCCCAGCATTTT,CAGAGQGNQPQHF,NA,TRBV2,TRBJ1-5,TRBD1
TGTGCCAGCACGGGAGTTGGGGTTTCTAGCACAGATACGCAGTATTTT,CASTGVGVSSTDTQYF,few,TRBV28,TRBJ2-3,NA
TGTGCCAGCAGTCCCGCGGGGGCCGGCACTGAAGCTTTCTTT,CASSPAGAGTEAFF,NA,TRBV25-1,TRBJ1-1,NA
TGTGCCAGCAGCGTATGGGGGCAAGCGAACACCGGGGAGCTGTTTTTT,CASSVWGQANTGELFF,NA,TRBV9,TRBJ2-2,NA
TGCGCCAGCGACGAACAGGGGGCGCAAAGGGGCACTGAAGCTTTCTTT,CASDEQGAQRGTEAFF,NA,TRBV5-1,TRBJ1-1,TRBD1
TGTGCCAGCAGATCGGGTCCGACGGGGAATCAGCCCCAGCATTTT,CASRSGPTGNQPQHF,NA,TRBV6-5,TRBJ1-5,NA
TGTGCCAGCTCACCTGGCAGAATCACTAGTAGCACAGATACGCAGTATTTT,CASSPGRITSSTDTQYF,once,TRBV18,TRBJ2-3,NA
TGCGCCAGCAGCCAAGCCCGGGGGGGTGGGAATGAAAAACTGTTTTTT,CASSQARGGGNEKLFF,few,TRBV4-1,TRBJ1-4,NA
TGCGCCAGCAGCCAAGCCGGGAACGGGGAGCTGTTTTTT,CASSQAGNGELFF,NA,TRBV4-1,TRBJ2-2,NA
TGTGCCAGCAGCTTAGGGGGTCTTGGCTACACCTTC,CASSLGGLGYTF,NA,TRBV5-4,TRBJ1-2,NA
TGTGCCAGCAGCTCACCAGGACTAGCGGGAGGGACCTCCTACAATGAGCAGTTCTTC,CASSSPGLAGGTSYNEQFF,few,TRBV7-3,TRBJ2-1,TRBD2
TGTGCCAGCAGCTTATCCACAGGGGGTCTAACCGGGGAGCTGTTTTTT,CASSLSTGGLTGELFF,NA,TRBV5-5,TRBJ2-2,TRBD1
TGTGCCAGCAGTCACCTGACAGGGGCCAGCGCCAGGGGGTGGTACTATGGCTACACCTTC,CASSHLTGASARGWYYGYTF,NA,TRBV27,TRBJ1-2,TRBD1